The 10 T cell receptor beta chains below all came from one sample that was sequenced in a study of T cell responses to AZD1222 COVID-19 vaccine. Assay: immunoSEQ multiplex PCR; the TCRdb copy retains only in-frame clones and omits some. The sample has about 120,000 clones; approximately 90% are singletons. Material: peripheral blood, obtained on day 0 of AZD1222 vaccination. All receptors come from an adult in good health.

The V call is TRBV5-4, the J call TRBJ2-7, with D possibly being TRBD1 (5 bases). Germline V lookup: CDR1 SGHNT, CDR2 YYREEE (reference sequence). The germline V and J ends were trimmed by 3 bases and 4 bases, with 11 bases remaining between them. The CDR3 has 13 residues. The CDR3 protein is CASSYLQDYEQYF. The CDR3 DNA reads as TGTGCCAGCAGCTACCTACAGGATTACGAGCAGTACTTC.

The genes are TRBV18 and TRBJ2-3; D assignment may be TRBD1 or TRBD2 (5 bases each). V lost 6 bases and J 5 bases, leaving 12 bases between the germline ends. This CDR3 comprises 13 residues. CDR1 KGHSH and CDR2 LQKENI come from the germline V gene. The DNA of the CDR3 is TGTGCCAGCTCGGACGGGACGGGAGATACGCAGTATTTT. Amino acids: CASSDGTGDTQYF.

The CDR3 is CASSAREDTGELFF. DNA of the CDR3: TGTGCCAGCAGTGCCCGGGAGGACACCGGGGAGCTGTTTTTT. The gene calls are TRBV6-4 and TRBJ2-2; the match to TRBD2 covers 7 bases. CDR1 is MRHNA, CDR2 SNTAGT, per germline. The trim removed 4 bases at V and 3 bases at J, leaving 2 bases unmatched. The CDR3 runs to 14 residues.

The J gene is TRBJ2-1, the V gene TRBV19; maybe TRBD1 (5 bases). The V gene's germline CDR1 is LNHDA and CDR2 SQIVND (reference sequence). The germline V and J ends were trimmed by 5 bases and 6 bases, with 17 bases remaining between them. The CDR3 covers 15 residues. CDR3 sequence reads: CASSLLGQNSNEQFF. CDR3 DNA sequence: TGTGCCAGTAGTCTCCTCGGACAAAATTCCAATGAGCAGTTCTTC.

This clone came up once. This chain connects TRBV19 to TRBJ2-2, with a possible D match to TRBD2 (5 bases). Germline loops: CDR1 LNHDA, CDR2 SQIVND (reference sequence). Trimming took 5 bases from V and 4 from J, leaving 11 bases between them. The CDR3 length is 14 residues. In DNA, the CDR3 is TGTGCCAGTAGTTCGCTAGCTATCACCGGGGAGCTGTTTTTT. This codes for CASSSLAITGELFF.

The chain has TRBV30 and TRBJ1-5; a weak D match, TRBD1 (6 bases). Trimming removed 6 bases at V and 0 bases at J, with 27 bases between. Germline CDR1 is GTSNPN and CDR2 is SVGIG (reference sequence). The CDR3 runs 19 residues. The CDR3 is CACPSRDTDISYSNQPQHF. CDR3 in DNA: TGTGCCTGCCCGAGCCGGGACACCGATATTTCCTATAGCAATCAGCCCCAGCATTTT.

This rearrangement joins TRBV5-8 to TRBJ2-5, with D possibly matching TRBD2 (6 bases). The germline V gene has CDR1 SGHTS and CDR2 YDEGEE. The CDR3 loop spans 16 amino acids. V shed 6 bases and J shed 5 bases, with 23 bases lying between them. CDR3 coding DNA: TGTGCCAGCACCCCACCCTTGGCACCCGGAGGGGAGACCCAGTACTTC. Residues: CASTPPLAPGGETQYF. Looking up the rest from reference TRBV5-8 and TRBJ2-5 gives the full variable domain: EAGVTQSPTHLIKTRGQQATLRCSPISGHTSVYWYQQALGLGLQFLLWYDEGEERNRGNFPPRFSGRQFPNYSSELNVNALELEDSALYLCASTPPLAPGGETQYFGPGTRLLVL.

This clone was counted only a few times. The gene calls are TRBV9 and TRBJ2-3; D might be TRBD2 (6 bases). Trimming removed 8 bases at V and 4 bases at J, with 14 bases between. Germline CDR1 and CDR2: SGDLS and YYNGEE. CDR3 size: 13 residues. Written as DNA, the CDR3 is TGTGCCAGTTCGCGGAGGGGTTCAGATACGCAGTATTTT. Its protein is CASSRRGSDTQYF. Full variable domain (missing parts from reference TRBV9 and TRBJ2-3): DSGVTQTPKHLITATGQRVTLRCSPRSGDLSVYWYQQSLDQGLQFLIQYYNGEERAKGNILERFSAQQFPDLHSELNLSSLELGDSALYFCASSRRGSDTQYFGPGTRLTVL.

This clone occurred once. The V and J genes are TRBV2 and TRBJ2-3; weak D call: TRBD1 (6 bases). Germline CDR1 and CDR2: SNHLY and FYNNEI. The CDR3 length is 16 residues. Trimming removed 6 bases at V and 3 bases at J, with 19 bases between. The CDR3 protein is CASSAQGRAVTDTQYF. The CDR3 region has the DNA TGTGCCAGCAGCGCCCAGGGGCGGGCAGTAACAGATACGCAGTATTTT.

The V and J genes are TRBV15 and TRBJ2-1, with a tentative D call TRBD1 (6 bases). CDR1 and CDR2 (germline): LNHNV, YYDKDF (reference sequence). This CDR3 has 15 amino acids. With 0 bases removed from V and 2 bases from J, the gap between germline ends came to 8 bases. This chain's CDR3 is CATSRDEGAYNEQFF. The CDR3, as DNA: TGTGCCACCAGCAGAGATGAGGGGGCCTACAATGAGCAGTTCTTC. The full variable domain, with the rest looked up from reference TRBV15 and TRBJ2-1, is DAMVIQNPRYQVTQFGKPVTLSCSQTLNHNVMYWYQQKSSQAPKLLFHYYDKDFNNEADTPDNFQSRRPNTSFCFLDIRSPGLGDTAMYLCATSRDEGAYNEQFFGPGTRLTVL.